Following are 24 T cell receptor beta chains from one sample sequenced in a study of regulatory T cells in long-lasting Graves disease. The authors built TCR beta libraries using iRepertoire HTBI primers and Arm-PCR of CDR3 regions. From the multiplex PCR reads, TCRdb called clonotypes with MiXCR, one entry per CDR3 protein. The sample consists of 400,000 to 500,000 distinct CDR3 sequences, about 20% of them appearing once. The time point was: persistent/refractory GD, antithyroid drugs over 5 years with positive TRAb. With RNA extracted from PBMCs as input, the TCR library was made. The starting material was peripheral blood mononuclear cells (PBMCs), obtained when the disease was refractory, from a patient treated with antithyroid drugs. These receptors were collected from a female donor with Graves disease.

Of note for this clonotype: This could be a read error, since a much larger clone is one nucleotide away. The chain carries TRBV12-3 or TRBV12-4 and TRBJ2-2, with D possibly matching TRBD2 (5 bases). The CDR3 loop spans 14 amino acids. Written as DNA, the CDR3 is TGTGCCAGCACAAGGGAGACTCAAGCCGGGGAGCCGTTTTTT. Its translation: CASTRETQAGEPFF.

This clonotype was found once. The chain has TRBV6-1 and TRBJ1-6, with 7 bases fitting TRBD1. This CDR3 region has 16 residues. The germline V gene has CDR1 MNHNS and CDR2 SASEGT. V dropped 6 bases and J dropped 9; count of bases not matched to a gene: 14. CDR3 nucleotide sequence: TGTGCCAGCAGCCGGGACAGTTTGCTGGGGGGTTCACCCCTCCACTTT. As protein: CASSRDSLLGGSPLHF.

This clonotype has only a few counts. The rearrangement joins TRBV7-8 to TRBJ1-2; 8 bases are a match to TRBD1. After removal of 1 base from V and 4 bases from J, the junction contained 11 bases not matched to a gene. Germline V CDR1 and CDR2: SGHVS, FQNEAQ. The CDR3 has 17 amino acids. The CDR3 DNA reads TGTGCCAGCAGCTTAGGCCGTGGCAGGGGGCGAGTCTATGGCTACACCTTC. As protein: CASSLGRGRGRVYGYTF.

This clonotype was observed at least ten times. The chain links TRBV11-3 to TRBJ1-1; a possible D gene is TRBD1 (6 bases). The CDR3 has 13 amino acids. Trimming removed 8 bases at V and 2 bases at J, with 12 bases between. The germline gives CDR1 SGHNT, CDR2 YENEEA. The CDR3 bases are TGTGCCAGCGCCGGGGGGCCCAACACTGAAGCTTTCTTT. Translating it yields CASAGGPNTEAFF.

This clonotype appeared a single time. V gene TRBV29-1 combines with J gene TRBJ2-3; TRBD2 agrees at 8 bases. J lost 6 bases, V lost 2 bases, and 10 bases had no gene match. CDR1 is SQVTM, CDR2 ANQGSEA, per germline. CDR3 length equals 15 residues. In nucleotides, the CDR3 is TGCAGCGTTGAATCCGCAGCGGGGGTCATGGATACGCAGTATTTT. It yields the protein CSVESAAGVMDTQYF.

This chain joins TRBV6-2 or TRBV6-3 and TRBJ2-7, with D possibly being TRBD1 (5 bases). Trimming shortened V by 2 bases and J by 3 bases, and 14 bases separated the two germline ends. Looked up from germline, CDR1 is MNHEY and CDR2 is SVGEGT. CDR3 size: 15 residues. CDR3 coding DNA: TGTGCCAGCAGTTACATGGGGCTCCAACACTACGAGCAGTACTTC. The encoded protein is CASSYMGLQHYEQYF.

This clonotype was counted many times. J is TRBJ1-2 and V is TRBV28; D gene ambiguous. CDR1 and CDR2 (germline): MDHEN, SYDVKM. There are 15 residues in the CDR3. V lost 3 bases and J lost 4, with 15 bases in between. CDR3 DNA: TGTGCCAGCAGTTTGAACGGGCGGAGTGGCTATGGCTACACCTTC. This codes for CASSLNGRSGYGYTF.

This clonotype was seen a few times. The V and J genes are TRBV7-3 and TRBJ2-2, with 8 bases matching TRBD2. This CDR3 contains 16 residues. The junction had 0 bases not matched to a gene; V was cut back by 0 bases and J by 0 bases. CDR1 and CDR2 (germline): SGHTA, FQGTGA. CDR3 protein: CASSLTAGANTGELFF. CDR3 coding DNA: TGTGCCAGCAGCTTAACAGCGGGAGCGAACACCGGGGAGCTGTTTTTT. Together with reference TRBV7-3 and TRBJ2-2, the CDR3 gives the full variable domain: GAGVSQTPSNKVTEKGKYVELRCDPISGHTALYWYRQSLGQGPEFLIYFQGTGAADDSGLPNDRFFAVRPEGSVSTLKIQRTERGDSAVYLCASSLTAGANTGELFFGEGSRLTVL.

There are many counts of this clonotype. The gene calls are TRBV29-1 and TRBJ1-2; D not certain. Trimming stripped 6 bases from V and 9 bases from J, with 14 bases between. The CDR3 loop spans 11 amino acids. CDR1 is SQVTM and CDR2 is ANQGSEA in the germline V gene. CDR3: CSVPMGRSYTF. CDR3 nucleotides: TGCAGCGTACCGATGGGTCGAAGCTACACCTTC. The variable domain in full, with the rest retrieved from reference TRBV29-1 and TRBJ1-2, is SAVISQKPSRDICQRGTSLTIQCQVDSQVTMMFWYRQQPGQSLTLIATANQGSEATYESGFVIDKFPISRPNLTFSTLTVSNMSPEDSSIYLCSVPMGRSYTFGSGTRLTVV.

The chain recombines TRBV15 with TRBJ2-3; no clear D gene. CDR1 and CDR2 from the germline V gene are LNHNV and YYDKDF (reference sequence). The CDR3 is 12 amino acids. The germline V and J ends were trimmed by 0 bases and 5 bases, with 3 bases remaining between them. CDR3 in amino acids: CATSRDKDTQYF. The DNA for the CDR3 is TGTGCCACCAGCAGAGATAAAGATACGCAGTATTTT.

This clonotype was recorded a few times. V is TRBV19 and J is TRBJ1-6; D uncertain. The length of the CDR3 is 17 residues. The V end was cut by 5 bases, the J end by 6 bases, with 20 bases between. Germline CDR1 and CDR2: LNHDA and SQIVND (reference sequence). The DNA for the CDR3 is TGTGCCAGTAGTCCCCCGCGGACGGGGATTGGTAATTCACCCCTCCACTTT. Translating it yields CASSPPRTGIGNSPLHF.

Ten or more counts support this clonotype. V gene TRBV28 combines with J gene TRBJ1-2; D remains unclear. This CDR3 region has 13 residues. CDR1 MDHEN and CDR2 SYDVKM come from the germline V gene. Trimming shortened V by 6 bases and J by 8 bases, and 16 bases separated the two germline ends. CDR3 protein: CASRVPGSWGYTF. Written as DNA, the CDR3 is TGTGCCAGCAGGGTGCCCGGCTCGTGGGGCTACACCTTC.

This clonotype was seen repeatedly, ten times or more. CDR3 sequence reads: CASSSGQGQNTEAFF. Here the CDR3 DNA reads TGTGCCAGCAGCTCTGGACAGGGGCAGAACACTGAAGCTTTCTTT. The chain uses TRBV7-2 and TRBJ1-1; TRBD1 matches 9 bases. CDR3 length: 15 residues. The V gene end was trimmed by 4 bases and the J gene end by 1 base; junction bases not matched to a gene: 4. Looked up from germline, CDR1 is SGHTA and CDR2 is FQGNSA.

This clonotype was detected many times. This sequence joins TRBV11-2 and TRBJ1-4; tentatively, D is TRBD1 (6 bases). The CDR3 totals 14 residues. The germline CDR1 and CDR2 sequences are SGHAT and FQNNGV. Trimming took off 4 bases at V and 8 bases at J, with 14 bases between the two ends. The CDR3 DNA is TGTGCCAGCAGCTCCTCCCTCAGGGGCGAAAAACTGTTTTTT. Translating gives CASSSSLRGEKLFF.

This clonotype was seen at least ten times. The chain recombines TRBV6-2 or TRBV6-3 with TRBJ1-1; D remains ambiguous. From germline, CDR1 is MNHEY and CDR2 SVGEGT. The CDR3 sequence is 11 residues long. V was trimmed by 8 bases and J by 6 bases, leaving 10 bases between them. CDR3 coding DNA: TGTGCCAGCGCGGTTTTCCCTGAAGCTTTCTTT. This gives the protein CASAVFPEAFF.

About this clonotype itself: This may be a read error, as it is one base from a much larger clone. The rearrangement links TRBV27 to TRBJ2-2; either TRBD1 or TRBD2 may fit D (5 bases each). The V end was cut by 4 bases, the J end by 7 bases, with 16 bases between. The CDR3 has 15 amino acids. Germline values: CDR1 MNHEY, CDR2 SMNVEV (reference sequence). The CDR3, as DNA: TGTGCCAGCAGTTCTGCCCTGTTGGGGGACGGGGAGCTGTTTTTT. It yields the protein CASSSALLGDGELFF.

This clonotype occurred a few times. J is TRBJ1-1 and V is TRBV4-1; tentative D call: TRBD1 (6 bases). Between the trimmed V and J ends, which lost 3 bases and 4 bases, there was a span of 12 bases. Germline CDR1 and CDR2: MGHRA and YSYEKL. The CDR3 is 14 amino acids. The CDR3, as DNA: TGCGCCAGCAGCCAGGACGGGGGGGCCACTGAAGCTTTCTTT. It translates to CASSQDGGATEAFF.

The V call is TRBV20-1, the J call TRBJ2-1, with 8 bases matching TRBD2. The CDR3 loop spans 15 amino acids. The V and J ends lost 0 bases and 9 bases, in that order; junction bases with no gene match: 10. Germline assignment: CDR1 DFQATT and CDR2 SNEGSKA (reference sequence). CDR3 nucleotides: TGCAGTGCTAGAGATCCAGCGGGGGTCCACCGTGAGCAGTTCTTC. Translation gives CSARDPAGVHREQFF.

This clonotype has more than one count but fewer than ten. The rearrangement uses TRBV6-1 and TRBJ2-2; D is possibly TRBD1 or TRBD2 (5 bases each). Germline CDR1 and CDR2: MNHNS and SASEGT. Deletions cut 7 bases from V and 4 bases from J, with 13 bases between. The length of the CDR3 is 14 residues. The CDR3 loop reads CASTGTEFTGELFF. DNA for the CDR3: TGTGCCAGCACAGGGACGGAGTTCACCGGGGAGCTGTTTTTT.

The chain carries TRBV10-3 and TRBJ2-3; D gene unclear. The CDR3 extends over 15 amino acids. The V end lost 0 bases, the J end lost 2 bases, and 9 bases lay between the germline ends. From germline, CDR1 is ENHRY and CDR2 SYGVKD. The CDR3 spells CAISESERITDTQYF. Here the CDR3 DNA reads TGTGCCATCAGTGAGTCAGAGAGGATCACAGATACGCAGTATTTT.

The V gene is TRBV5-1, the J gene TRBJ2-7, with a tentative D call TRBD2 (6 bases). V shed 3 bases and J shed 7 bases, with 17 bases lying between them. The length of the CDR3 is 14 residues. Germline V CDR1 and CDR2: SGHRS, YFSETQ. CDR3 in DNA: TGCGCCAGCAGCTCGTCCCCGGGAGTCTGGGAGCAGTACTTC. It specifies CASSSSPGVWEQYF. Using reference TRBV5-1 and TRBJ2-7 for the parts outside the CDR3, the full variable domain is KAGVTQTPRYLIKTRGQQVTLSCSPISGHRSVSWYQQTPGQGLQFLFEYFSETQRNKGNFPGRFSGRQFSNSRSEMNVSTLELGDSALYLCASSSSPGVWEQYFGPGTRLTVT.

This clonotype was seen a single time. The chain recombines TRBV28 with TRBJ1-1; perhaps TRBD1 as D (6 bases). The CDR3 runs to 15 residues. V was pared by 5 bases and J by 4 bases, with 17 bases between. CDR1 and CDR2 (germline): MDHEN, SYDVKM. The CDR3 region is CASSPTGWGGTEAFF. As DNA, the CDR3 is TGTGCCAGCAGTCCAACAGGGTGGGGTGGCACTGAAGCTTTCTTT.

The V call is TRBV4-1, the J call TRBJ1-1, with D unclear. V lost 1 base, J lost 1 base, and 13 bases lay in between. CDR3 length: 16 amino acids. CDR1 and CDR2 from the germline V gene are MGHRA and YSYEKL. CDR3 region: CASSQVVGRGNTEAFF. CDR3 in DNA: TGCGCCAGCAGCCAAGTTGTAGGGCGGGGGAACACTGAAGCTTTCTTT.

The gene calls are TRBV10-3 and TRBJ1-1; D might be TRBD1 (5 bases). Germline CDR1 and CDR2: ENHRY and SYGVKD. V was pared by 3 bases and J by 1 base, with 12 bases between. CDR3 length equals 15 residues. The CDR3 loop is CAISEGIGANTEAFF. The CDR3 DNA follows: TGTGCCATCAGTGAAGGAATAGGGGCGAACACTGAAGCTTTCTTT.